This entry concerns a single T cell receptor (beta chain). Authors' data handling: For nucleated cells, counts were estimated from reference gene primer amplification. Assay used: immunoSEQ multiplex PCR; TCRdb lists only in-frame clones, some missing. V and J calls and clone size are given by that table; D and trimming were obtained from the DNA. This sample has about 120,000 clones, with roughly 80% found just once. J gave up 7 bases and V 4 bases, and 10 bases lay outside the gene matches. The CDR3 consists of 15 residues. Germline CDR1 reads MNHEY; CDR2 reads SVGEGT. This sample was included in a study of blood T cell repertoires in COVID-19. Overall study: Material from acute and convalescent COVID-19 was sourced from the United States, Italy and Spain. Sources were T cells, B-cell-depleted T cells, or PBMCs; the material itself was cDNA or gDNA.

The sample was peripheral blood. The clonotype was recovered from a middle-aged woman with acute or convalescent COVID-19. V usage is TRBV6-2 or TRBV6-3 and J usage is TRBJ1-5; 7 bases match TRBD1. The CDR3 nucleotides read TGTGCCAGCAGTTCCGGACAGGTGTATAGACAGCCCCAGCATTTT. This translates into CASSSGQVYRQPQHF.